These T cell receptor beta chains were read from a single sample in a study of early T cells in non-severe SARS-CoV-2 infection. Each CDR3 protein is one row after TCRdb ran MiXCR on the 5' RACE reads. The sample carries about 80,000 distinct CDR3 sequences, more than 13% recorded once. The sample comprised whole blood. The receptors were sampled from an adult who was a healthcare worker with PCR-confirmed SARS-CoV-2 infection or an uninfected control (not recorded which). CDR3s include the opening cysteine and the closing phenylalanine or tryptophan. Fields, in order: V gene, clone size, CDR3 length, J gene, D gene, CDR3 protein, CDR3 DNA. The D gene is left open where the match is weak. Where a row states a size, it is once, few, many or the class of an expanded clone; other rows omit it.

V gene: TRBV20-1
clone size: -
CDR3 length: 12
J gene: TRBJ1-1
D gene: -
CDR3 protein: CSAAGMNTEAFF
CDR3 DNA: TGCAGTGCAGCAGGAATGAACACTGAAGCTTTCTTT

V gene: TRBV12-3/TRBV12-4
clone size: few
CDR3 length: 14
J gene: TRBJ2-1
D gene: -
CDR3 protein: CASSLDRGEDEQFF
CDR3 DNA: TGTGCCAGCAGTTTAGATCGGGGAGAGGATGAGCAGTTCTTC

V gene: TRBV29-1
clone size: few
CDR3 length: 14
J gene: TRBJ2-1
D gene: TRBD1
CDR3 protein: CSTSGTGVGDEQFF
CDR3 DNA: TGCAGCACCTCCGGGACAGGGGTTGGTGATGAGCAGTTCTTC

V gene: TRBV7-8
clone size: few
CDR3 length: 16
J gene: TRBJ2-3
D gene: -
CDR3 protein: CASSLAPPPNTDTQYF
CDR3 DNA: TGTGCCAGCAGCTTAGCCCCCCCTCCTAACACAGATACGCAGTATTTT

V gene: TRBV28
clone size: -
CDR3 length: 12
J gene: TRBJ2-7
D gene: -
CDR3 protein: CASSFPQGGQYF
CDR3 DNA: TGTGCCAGCAGTTTCCCACAGGGAGGGCAGTACTTC

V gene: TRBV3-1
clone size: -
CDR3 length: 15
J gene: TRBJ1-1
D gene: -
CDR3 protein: CASSQGSRGVTEAFF
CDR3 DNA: TGTGCCAGCAGCCAAGGGAGCCGAGGGGTCACTGAAGCTTTCTTT

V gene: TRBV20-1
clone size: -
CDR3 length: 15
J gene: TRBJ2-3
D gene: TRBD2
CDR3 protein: CSARDMRGVLNTQYF
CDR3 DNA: TGCAGTGCTAGAGATATGCGGGGGGTTCTCAATACGCAGTATTTT

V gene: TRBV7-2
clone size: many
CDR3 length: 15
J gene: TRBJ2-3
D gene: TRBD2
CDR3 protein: CASSPVRAGADTQYF
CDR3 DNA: TGTGCCAGCAGCCCCGTAAGAGCGGGGGCAGATACGCAGTATTTT

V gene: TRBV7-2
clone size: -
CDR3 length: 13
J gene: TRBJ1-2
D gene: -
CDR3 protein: CASSPDYNYGYTF
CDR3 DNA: TGTGCCAGCAGCCCGGACTATAACTATGGCTACACCTTC

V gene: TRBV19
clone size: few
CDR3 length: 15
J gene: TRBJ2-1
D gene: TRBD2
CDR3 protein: CASSQTSGSYNEQFF
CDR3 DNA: TGTGCCAGTTCTCAAACTAGCGGATCCTACAATGAGCAGTTCTTC

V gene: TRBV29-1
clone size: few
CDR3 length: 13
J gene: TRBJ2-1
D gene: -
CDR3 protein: CSVEARADNEQFF
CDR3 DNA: TGCAGCGTTGAGGCCAGGGCGGACAATGAGCAGTTCTTC

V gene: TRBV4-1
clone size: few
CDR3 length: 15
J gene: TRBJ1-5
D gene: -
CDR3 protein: CASSQDGSFGQPQHF
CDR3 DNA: TGCGCCAGCAGCCAAGATGGCTCGTTCGGGCAGCCCCAGCATTTT

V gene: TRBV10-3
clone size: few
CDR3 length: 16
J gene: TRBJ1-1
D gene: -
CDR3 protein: CAISDPYGTMNTEAFF
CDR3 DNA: TGTGCCATCAGTGACCCCTACGGGACCATGAACACTGAAGCTTTCTTT

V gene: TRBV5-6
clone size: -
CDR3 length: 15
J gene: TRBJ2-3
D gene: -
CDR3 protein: CASSSPAAGADTQYF
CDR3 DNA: TGTGCCAGCAGCTCTCCCGCGGCTGGGGCAGATACGCAGTATTTT

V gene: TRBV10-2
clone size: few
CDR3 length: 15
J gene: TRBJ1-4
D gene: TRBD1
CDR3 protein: CASSPAQGQNEKLFF
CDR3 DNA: TGCGCCAGCAGCCCGGCCCAGGGACAGAATGAAAAACTGTTTTTT

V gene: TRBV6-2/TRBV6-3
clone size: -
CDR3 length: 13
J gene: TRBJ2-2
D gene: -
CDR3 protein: CASTLVPGGELFF
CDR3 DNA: TGTGCCAGCACCCTGGTACCGGGCGGGGAGCTGTTTTTT

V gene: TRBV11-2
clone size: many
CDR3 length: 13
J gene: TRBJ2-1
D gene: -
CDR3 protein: CASTWNSGGRQFF
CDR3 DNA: TGTGCCAGCACCTGGAACTCGGGCGGCAGGCAGTTCTTC

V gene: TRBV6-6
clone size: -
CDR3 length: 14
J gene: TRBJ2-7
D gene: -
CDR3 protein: CASSYQGLSYEQYF
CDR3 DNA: TGTGCCAGCAGTTACCAAGGACTGTCCTACGAGCAGTACTTC

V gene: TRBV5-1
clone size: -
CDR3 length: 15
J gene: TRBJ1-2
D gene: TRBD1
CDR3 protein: CASSPEEGAIYGYTF
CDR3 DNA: TGCGCCAGCAGCCCCGAGGAGGGGGCGATCTATGGCTACACCTTC

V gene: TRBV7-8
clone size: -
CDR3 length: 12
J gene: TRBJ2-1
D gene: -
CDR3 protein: CASSLAANEQFF
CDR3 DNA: TGTGCCAGCAGCTTAGCAGCCAATGAGCAGTTCTTC

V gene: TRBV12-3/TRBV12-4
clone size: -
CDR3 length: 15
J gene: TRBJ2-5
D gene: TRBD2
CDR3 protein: CASSPLAGPQETQYF
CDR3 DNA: TGTGCCAGCAGCCCACTAGCGGGGCCGCAAGAGACCCAGTACTTC

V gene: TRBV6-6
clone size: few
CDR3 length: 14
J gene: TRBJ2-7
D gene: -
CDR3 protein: CASSYGGRSYEQYF
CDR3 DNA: TGTGCCAGCAGTTACGGGGGAAGGTCCTACGAGCAGTACTTC

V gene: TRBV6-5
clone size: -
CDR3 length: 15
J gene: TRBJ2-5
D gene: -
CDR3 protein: CASRPPGTPRETQYF
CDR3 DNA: TGTGCCAGCAGGCCACCCGGGACGCCCCGAGAGACCCAGTACTTC

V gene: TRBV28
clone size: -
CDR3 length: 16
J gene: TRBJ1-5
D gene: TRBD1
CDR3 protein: CASSLPGGDGNQPQHF
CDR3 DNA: TGTGCCAGCAGTTTACCAGGGGGCGACGGCAATCAGCCCCAGCATTTT

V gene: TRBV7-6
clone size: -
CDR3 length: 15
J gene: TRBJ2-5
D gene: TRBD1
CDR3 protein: CASSFRQGRGETQYF
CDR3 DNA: TGTGCCAGCAGCTTCAGACAGGGGCGAGGAGAGACCCAGTACTTC

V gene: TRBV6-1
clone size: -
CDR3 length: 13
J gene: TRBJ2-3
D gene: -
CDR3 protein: CASSGGNTDTQYF
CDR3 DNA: TGTGCCAGCAGTGGGGGGAATACAGATACGCAGTATTTT

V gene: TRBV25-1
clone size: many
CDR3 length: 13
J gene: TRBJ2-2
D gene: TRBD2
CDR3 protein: CASSPGGGVELFF
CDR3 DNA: TGTGCCAGCTCCCCGGGGGGAGGAGTAGAGCTGTTTTTT

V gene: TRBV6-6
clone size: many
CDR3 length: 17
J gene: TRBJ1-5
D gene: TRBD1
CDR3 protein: CASSYSRGQGAGQPQHF
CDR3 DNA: TGTGCCAGCAGTTACTCCCGGGGACAGGGGGCAGGTCAGCCCCAGCATTTT

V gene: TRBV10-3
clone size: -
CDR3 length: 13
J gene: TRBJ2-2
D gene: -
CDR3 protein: CAIAGRSTGELFF
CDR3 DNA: TGTGCCATCGCCGGCCGAAGCACCGGGGAGCTGTTTTTT

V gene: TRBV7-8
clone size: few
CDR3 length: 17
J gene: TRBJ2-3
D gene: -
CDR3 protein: CASSLVVWAGSGDTQYF
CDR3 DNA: TGTGCCAGCAGCTTAGTGGTGTGGGCGGGGTCAGGAGATACGCAGTATTTT

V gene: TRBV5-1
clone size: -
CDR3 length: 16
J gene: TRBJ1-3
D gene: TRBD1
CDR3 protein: CASSTGQDHSGNTIYF
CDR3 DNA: TGCGCCAGCAGCACCGGACAGGATCACTCTGGAAACACCATATATTTT

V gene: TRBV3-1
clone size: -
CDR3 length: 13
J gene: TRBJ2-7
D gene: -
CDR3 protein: CASSPLTDYEQYF
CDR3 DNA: TGTGCCAGCAGCCCTCTGACGGATTACGAGCAGTACTTC

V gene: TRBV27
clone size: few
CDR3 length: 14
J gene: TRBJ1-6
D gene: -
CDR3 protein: CASSLSADNSPLHF
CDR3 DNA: TGTGCCAGCAGTTTATCTGCGGATAATTCACCCCTCCACTTT

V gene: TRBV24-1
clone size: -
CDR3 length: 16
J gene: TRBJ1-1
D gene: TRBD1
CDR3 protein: CATSDSGTGGYSEAFF
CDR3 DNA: TGTGCCACCAGTGATTCGGGGACAGGGGGCTACTCTGAAGCTTTCTTT

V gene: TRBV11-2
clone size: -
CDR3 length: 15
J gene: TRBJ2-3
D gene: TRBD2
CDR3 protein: CASSLDGGNTDTQYF
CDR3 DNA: TGTGCCAGCAGCTTAGACGGGGGGAACACAGATACGCAGTATTTT

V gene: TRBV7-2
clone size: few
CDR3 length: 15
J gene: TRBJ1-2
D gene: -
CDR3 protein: CASSLTAGRIEGYTF
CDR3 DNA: TGTGCCAGCAGCCTCACGGCAGGGAGGATTGAGGGCTACACCTTC

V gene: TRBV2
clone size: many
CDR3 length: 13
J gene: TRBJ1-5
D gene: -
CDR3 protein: CASRGDKNQPQHF
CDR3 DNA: TGTGCCAGCAGGGGGGACAAGAATCAGCCCCAGCATTTT

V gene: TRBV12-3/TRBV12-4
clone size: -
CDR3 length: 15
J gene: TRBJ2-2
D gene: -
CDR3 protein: CASSLSFGGSGELFF
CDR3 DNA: TGTGCCAGCAGTTTGAGTTTTGGGGGTTCCGGGGAGCTGTTTTTT

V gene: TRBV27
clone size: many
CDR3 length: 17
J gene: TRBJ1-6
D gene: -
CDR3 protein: CASNLGGAAQRNSPLHF
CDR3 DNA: TGTGCCAGCAACTTGGGGGGGGCTGCACAGCGTAATTCACCCCTCCACTTT

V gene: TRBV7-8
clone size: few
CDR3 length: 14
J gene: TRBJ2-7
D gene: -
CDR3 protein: CASSPRSDSSEQYF
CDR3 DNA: TGTGCCAGCAGCCCCAGATCCGACAGTTCCGAGCAGTACTTC

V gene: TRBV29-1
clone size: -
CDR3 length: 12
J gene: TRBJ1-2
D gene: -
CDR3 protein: CSVSLVDYGYTF
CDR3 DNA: TGCAGCGTAAGCTTGGTGGACTATGGCTACACCTTC

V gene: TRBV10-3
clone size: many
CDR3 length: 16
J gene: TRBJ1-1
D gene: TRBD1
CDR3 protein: CAISERPGTGNTEAFF
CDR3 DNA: TGTGCCATCAGTGAGCGTCCCGGGACAGGGAACACTGAAGCTTTCTTT

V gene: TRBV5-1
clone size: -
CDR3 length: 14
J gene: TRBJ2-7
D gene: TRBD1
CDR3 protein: CASSPGQIMYEQYF
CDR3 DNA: TGCGCCAGCAGCCCGGGACAGATTATGTACGAGCAGTACTTC

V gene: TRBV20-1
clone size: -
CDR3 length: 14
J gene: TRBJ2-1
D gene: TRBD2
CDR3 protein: CSASGGASYNEQFF
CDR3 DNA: TGCAGTGCTAGCGGGGGGGCTTCCTACAATGAGCAGTTCTTC

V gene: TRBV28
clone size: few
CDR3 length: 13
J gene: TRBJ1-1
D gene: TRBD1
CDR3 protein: CAILTGSNTEAFF
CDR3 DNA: TGTGCCATCCTGACAGGGTCGAACACTGAAGCTTTCTTT

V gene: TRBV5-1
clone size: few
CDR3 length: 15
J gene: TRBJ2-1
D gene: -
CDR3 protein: CASSLQGVSYNEQFF
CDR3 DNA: TGCGCCAGCAGCCTACAGGGCGTATCCTACAATGAGCAGTTCTTC

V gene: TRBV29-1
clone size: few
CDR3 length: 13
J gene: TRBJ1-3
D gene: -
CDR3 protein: CSVEGDKKNTIYF
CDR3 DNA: TGCAGCGTTGAAGGGGACAAGAAAAACACCATATATTTT

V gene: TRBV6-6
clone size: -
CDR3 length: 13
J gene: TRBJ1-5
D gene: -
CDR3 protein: CASSYEVYLPQHF
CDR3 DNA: TGTGCCAGCAGTTACGAGGTCTATTTACCCCAGCATTTT

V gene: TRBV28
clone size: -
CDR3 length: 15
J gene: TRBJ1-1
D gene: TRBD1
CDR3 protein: CASSPWDRDPPQAFF
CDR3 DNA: TGTGCCAGCAGTCCCTGGGACAGGGACCCACCCCAAGCTTTCTTT

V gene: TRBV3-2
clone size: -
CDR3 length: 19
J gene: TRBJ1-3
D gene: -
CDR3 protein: CASSRIISSSVPSGNTIYF
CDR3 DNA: TGTGCCAGCAGCCGAATCATAAGCTCGTCCGTCCCCTCTGGAAACACCATATATTTT

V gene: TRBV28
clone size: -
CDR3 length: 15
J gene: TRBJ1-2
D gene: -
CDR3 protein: CASSLYRGPNYGYTF
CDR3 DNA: TGTGCCAGCAGTTTATATAGGGGACCGAACTATGGCTACACCTTC

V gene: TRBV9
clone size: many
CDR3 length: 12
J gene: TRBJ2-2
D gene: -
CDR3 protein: CASSVDAGELFF
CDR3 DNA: TGTGCCAGCAGCGTTGACGCCGGGGAGCTTTTTTTT

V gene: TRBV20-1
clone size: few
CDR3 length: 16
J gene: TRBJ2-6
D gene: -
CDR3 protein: CSARALGGTGANVLTF
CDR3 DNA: TGCAGTGCTAGAGCCTTGGGGGGCACTGGGGCCAACGTCCTGACTTTC

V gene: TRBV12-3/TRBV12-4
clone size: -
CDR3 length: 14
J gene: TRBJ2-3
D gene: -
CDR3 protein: CASSTLASTDTQYF
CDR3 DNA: TGTGCCAGCAGCACTCTAGCGAGCACAGATACGCAGTATTTT

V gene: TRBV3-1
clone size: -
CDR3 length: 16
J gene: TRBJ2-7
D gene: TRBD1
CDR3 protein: CASSQDATGASYEQYF
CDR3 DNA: TGTGCCAGCAGCCAAGACGCCACAGGGGCATCCTACGAGCAGTACTTC

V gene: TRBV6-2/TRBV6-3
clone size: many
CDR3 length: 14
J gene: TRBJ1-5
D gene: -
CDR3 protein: CASSYTPRAGPQHF
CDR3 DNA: TGTGCCAGCAGTTACACCCCCCGCGCGGGGCCCCAGCATTTT

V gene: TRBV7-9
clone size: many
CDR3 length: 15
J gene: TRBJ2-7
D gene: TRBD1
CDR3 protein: CASSLGGTGVYEQYF
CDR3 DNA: TGTGCCAGCAGCTTAGGAGGGACAGGGGTCTACGAGCAGTACTTC

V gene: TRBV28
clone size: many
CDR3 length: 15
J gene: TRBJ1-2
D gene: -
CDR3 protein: CASSFRQRLNYGYTF
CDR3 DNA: TGTGCCAGCAGTTTCCGCCAAAGGCTAAACTATGGCTACACCTTC

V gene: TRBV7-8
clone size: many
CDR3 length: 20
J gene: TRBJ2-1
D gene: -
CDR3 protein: CASSLNRPGHTSSSYNEQFF
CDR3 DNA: TGTGCCAGCAGCCTCAACCGACCGGGACACACTTCGAGCTCCTACAATGAGCAGTTCTTC